This passage covers 7 T cell receptor beta chains from one sample sequenced in a study of CD8 T cells in Susac syndrome. With random hexamers, reverse transcription was performed on about 0.5 to 1 ug of RNA. One entry per CDR3 protein, called by TCRdb with MiXCR from the immunoSEQ multiplex PCR reads. The sample records around 180,000 distinct CDR3 sequences, roughly 92% being singletons. Sample: CD4+ T cells from PBMCs. The receptors derive from a human donor with multiple sclerosis.

V usage is TRBV12-3 or TRBV12-4 and J usage is TRBJ1-6, with D perhaps matching TRBD1 (5 bases). V lost 6 bases to trimming and J lost 7 bases, with 16 bases between them. The CDR3 extends over 15 amino acids. The DNA of the CDR3 is TGTGCCAGCAGCCCACTAGGGACCCTAAATTCACCCCTCCACTTT. This encodes CASSPLGTLNSPLHF.

The J gene is TRBJ2-1, the V gene TRBV5-1, with D possibly TRBD1 on 5 matching bases. Germline V gene sequence: CDR1 SGHRS, CDR2 YFSETQ. The length of the CDR3 is 16 residues. Trimming took 4 bases from V and 3 from J, leaving 17 bases between them. DNA of the CDR3: TGCGCCAGCAGCGTGGAATCTGGGGCTGGCTACAATGAGCAGTTCTTC. Translating gives CASSVESGAGYNEQFF.

The chain is built from TRBV7-3 and TRBJ2-3, with a possible D match to TRBD2 (6 bases). CDR1 and CDR2 (germline): SGHTA, FQGTGA. V was trimmed by 6 bases and J by 6 bases, leaving 13 bases between them. There are 13 residues in the CDR3. CDR3 sequence: CASRMTSWDTQYF. CDR3 bases: TGTGCCAGCAGGATGACTAGTTGGGATACGCAGTATTTT.

The chain employs TRBV6-1 and TRBJ1-2; D is possibly TRBD1 (5 bases). The CDR3 contains 14 residues. V was cut by 3 bases and J by 8 bases, with 16 bases left in between. Germline V lookup: CDR1 MNHNS, CDR2 SASEGT. CDR3 residues: CASSETRRGDGYTF. CDR3 in DNA: TGTGCCAGCAGTGAGACCCGGCGTGGGGACGGCTACACCTTC.

The chain joins TRBV28 to TRBJ1-2; D gene ambiguous. The germline gives CDR1 MDHEN, CDR2 SYDVKM. The CDR3 runs to 12 residues. Trimming left V 6 bases short and J 4 bases short, with 9 bases between. The CDR3 DNA reads as TGTGCCAGCAGACGGGAAATCTATGGCTACACCTTC. Its translation is CASRREIYGYTF.

The chain links TRBV30 to TRBJ2-2; TRBD1 or TRBD2 may be the D gene (6 bases each). CDR1 GTSNPN and CDR2 SVGIG come from the germline V gene (reference sequence). Between the trimmed V and J ends, which lost 6 bases and 1 base, there was a span of 21 bases. The CDR3 has 17 amino acids. The CDR3 here is CACPCREGGMNTGELFF. The CDR3 coding sequence is TGTGCCTGTCCTTGCAGAGAGGGGGGTATGAACACCGGGGAGCTGTTTTTT.

V is TRBV5-1 and J is TRBJ2-3, with D possibly matching TRBD1 (6 bases). Trimming shortened V by 4 bases and J by 0 bases, and 9 bases separated the two germline ends. Germline-derived CDR1 and CDR2 are SGHRS and YFSETQ. The CDR3 sequence is 14 residues long. This CDR3 is CASSTGQSTDTQYF. As DNA, the CDR3 is TGCGCCAGCAGCACCGGACAGAGCACAGATACGCAGTATTTT.